This entry describes one TCR beta chain. Its antigen remains unidentified. TCRdb keeps only in-frame clones here, not all; method: immunoSEQ multiplex PCR. The top ten hold less than 35% of the sample, which has some 14,000 clones, roughly 82% seen once. These data are taken from a study of somatic mutations in cytotoxic T cells in rheumatoid arthritis. Notes on the study in general: Slight TRBV07 underrepresentation in rheumatoid arthritis patients went unadjusted for multiple comparisons.

V shed 5 bases and J 5 bases; nucleotides not matched to a gene: 3. Per the germline V gene, CDR1 is SGHTA and CDR2 is FQGTGA. The CDR3 is 13 amino acids. The sample taken for sequencing was CD8+ T cells sorted from blood. This TCR was recovered from an adult with rheumatoid arthritis. The rearrangement joins TRBV7-3 to TRBJ1-1; 9 bases agree with TRBD1. CDR3 sequence: CASSLTGGTEAFF. The CDR3 nucleotides are TGTGCCAGCAGCCTGACAGGGGGAACTGAAGCTTTCTTT.